This TCR beta chain was observed in a study of cytomegalovirus exposure and HLA in healthy donors. At the level of the study: In an early release, HLA-typed donors contributed tens of millions of unique TCR sequences. Study observations and caveats: Later analysis suggested most CMV-associated TCR beta chains were HLA-restricted. When presence/absence was analysed, sequencing depth was taken to be roughly uniform across donors. Apart from CMV serostatus, no immune exposure information was available.

Primers included in the PCR were 60 Vbeta and 13 Jbeta primers. Sequencing was performed with immunoSEQ multiplex PCR; in TCRdb, only in-frame clones are kept and a portion is missing. The repertoire holds about 130,000 clones, with around 80% as singletons. A word on this clone: What it binds is unknown.

This CDR3 comprises 15 residues. Germline CDR1 is MNHNY and CDR2 is SVGAGI (reference sequence). The V segment lost 6 bases and the J segment 0 bases; nucleotides outside the gene matches: 8. V and J are TRBV6-6 and TRBJ2-7; 7 nucleotides line up with TRBD2. The sequenced material came from PBMCs. This TCR derives from a woman between 50 and 59 years old in good health and CMV-seronegative. The CDR3 region has the DNA TGTGCCAGCAGCCCGGGGGAGGGAAGCTCCTACGAGCAGTACTTC. Protein sequence: CASSPGEGSSYEQYF.